This T cell receptor beta chain was identified during a study of T-cell memory formation after mild COVID-19. TCRdb reprocessed the 5' RACE reads via MiXCR and lists one record per CDR3 protein. In the table there are around 200,000 distinct CDR3 sequences, 15% to 20% of which are singletons. Study conclusions and caveats: Clones that contracted clustered mainly in CM and EM if CD4+ and in EMRA if CD8+. Clones that contracted from day 15 to 85 were balanced CD4/CD8, while later expanders leaned CD4+.

This clonotype was seen a single time. Its antigen is currently unknown. CDR3 size: 12 residues. Germline V gene sequence: CDR1 MNHEY, CDR2 SVGEGT. V was shortened by 0 bases and J by 5 bases, with 4 bases between the two germline ends. This TCR derives from an adult woman who had mild COVID-19 (a few samples of this study predate the infection). Cell type and time point are not known. The chain is built from TRBV6-2 or TRBV6-3 and TRBJ2-5; D not resolved. The sequencing sample was made of PBMCs or a T cell subset sorted from them (not recorded which). This CDR3 reads CASSYSTETQYF. Here the CDR3 DNA reads TGTGCCAGCAGTTACTCGACCGAGACCCAGTACTTC.